This T cell receptor beta chain came from a study of cytomegalovirus exposure and HLA in healthy donors. As to this clone: What it recognizes is unknown.

Findings and limits, study-wide: Per published reports, the classifier diagnosed cytomegalovirus status with high specificity and sensitivity. Most CMV-associated TCR beta chains appeared HLA-restricted in a later analysis.

The primer mix had 60 Vbeta and 13 Jbeta primers. The data were produced by immunoSEQ multiplex PCR, yet TCRdb's version contains in-frame clones alone and is incomplete. The table has 55,000 to 75,000 clones, 60% to 80% seen once. The sample consisted of PBMCs. The sequence was obtained from a girl aged 5-17 years in good health and CMV-seropositive.

CDR3 nucleotide sequence: TGCAGCGTTGCGTTTATCTCCTACGAGCAGTACTTC. Protein sequence: CSVAFISYEQYF. The chain couples TRBV29-1 to TRBJ2-7; D not certain. The ends were cut back, 4 bases at V and 0 bases at J, with 7 bases in the middle. The CDR3 extends over 12 amino acids. Germline CDR1 and CDR2: SQVTM and ANQGSEA.